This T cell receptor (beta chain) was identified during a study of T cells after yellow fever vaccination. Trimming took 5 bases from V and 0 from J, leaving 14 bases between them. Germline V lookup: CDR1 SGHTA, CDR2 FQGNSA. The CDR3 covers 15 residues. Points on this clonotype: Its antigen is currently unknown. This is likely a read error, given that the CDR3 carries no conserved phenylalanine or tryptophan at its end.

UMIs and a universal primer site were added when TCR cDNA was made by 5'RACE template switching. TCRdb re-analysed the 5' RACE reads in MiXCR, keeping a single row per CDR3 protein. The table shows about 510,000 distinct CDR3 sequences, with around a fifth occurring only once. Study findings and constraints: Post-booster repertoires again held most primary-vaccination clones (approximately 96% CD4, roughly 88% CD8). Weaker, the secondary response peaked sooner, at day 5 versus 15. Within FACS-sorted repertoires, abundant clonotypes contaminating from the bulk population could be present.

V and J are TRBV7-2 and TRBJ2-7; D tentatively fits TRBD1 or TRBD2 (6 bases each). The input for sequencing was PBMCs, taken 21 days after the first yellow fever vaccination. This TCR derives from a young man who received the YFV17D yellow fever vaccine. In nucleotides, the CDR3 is TGTGCCAGCAGCCACCGGGGGCTAGCCTCCTACGAGCAGTACATC. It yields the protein CASSHRGLASYEQYI.